The 32 T cell receptor beta chains given below trace back to one sample, sequenced in a study of cytomegalovirus exposure and HLA in healthy donors. A multiplex PCR was run with 60 Vbeta primers and 13 Jbeta primers. Only in-frame clones appear in the TCRdb table, and some are missing; sequencing was by immunoSEQ multiplex PCR. The table includes 100,000 to 150,000 clones, approximately 80% detected once. What was sequenced was PBMCs. All receptors derive from a man aged 35 to 55 in good health and CMV-seronegative.

The chain joins TRBV7-6 to TRBJ1-2; the match to TRBD1 covers 10 bases. This CDR3 is built from 16 residues. Germline V lookup: CDR1 SGHVS, CDR2 FNYEAQ. J lost 6 bases, V lost 1 base, and 8 bases had no gene match. Written as DNA, the CDR3 is TGTGCCAGCAGCTTAGTGGAGGGACAGGGGATCCATGGCTACACCTTC. The encoded protein is CASSLVEGQGIHGYTF.

The V gene is TRBV7-9, the J gene TRBJ1-1; 7 nucleotides match TRBD1. V dropped 6 bases and J dropped 2; count of bases not matched to a gene: 12. Germline CDR1 is SEHNR and CDR2 is FQNEAQ (reference sequence). There are 16 residues in the CDR3. The DNA for the CDR3 is TGTGCCAGCAGTCTGAACAGGGGTGCTGCAAACACTGAAGCTTTCTTT. Its translation: CASSLNRGAANTEAFF. The full variable domain, completed using reference TRBV7-9 and TRBJ1-1, is DTGVSQNPRHKITKRGQNVTFRCDPISEHNRLYWYRQTLGQGPEFLTYFQNEAQLEKSRLLSDRFSAERPKGSFSTLEIQRTEQGDSAMYLCASSLNRGAANTEAFFGQGTRLTVV.

V is TRBV6-1 and J is TRBJ1-2; D not resolved. Deletions cut 5 bases from V and 5 bases from J, with 18 bases between. The CDR3 consists of 15 residues. CDR1 is MNHNS and CDR2 is SASEGT in the germline V gene. The CDR3 region is CASSIVAGSQYGYTF. The DNA of the CDR3 is TGTGCCAGCAGTATTGTTGCGGGATCTCAATATGGCTACACCTTC.

This chain connects TRBV7-9 to TRBJ2-2; TRBD1 might be the D (6 bases). This CDR3 is built from 14 residues. CDR1 SEHNR and CDR2 FQNEAQ come from the germline V gene (reference sequence). Trimming left V 3 bases short and J 1 base short, with 6 bases between. The CDR3 protein is CASSLGQNTGELFF. The CDR3 DNA follows: TGTGCCAGCAGCTTGGGACAGAACACCGGGGAGCTGTTTTTT.

This sequence joins TRBV6-6 and TRBJ2-5; 8 bases align to TRBD1. Gene TRBJ2-7 matches the end of the DNA better, so the J call may be wrong. This CDR3 has 16 residues. Germline CDR1 is MNHNY and CDR2 is SVGAGI (reference sequence). CDR3 amino acids: CASSQKGQAGSYEQYF. The CDR3 DNA follows: TGTGCCAGCAGTCAAAAGGGACAGGCCGGCTCCTACGAGCAGTACTTC.

The chain couples TRBV11-2 to TRBJ2-4; 7 bases are shared with TRBD1. J was trimmed by 6 bases and V by 5 bases; bases with no gene match: 10. The CDR3 is 15 residues long. From germline, CDR1 is SGHAT and CDR2 FQNNGV. The CDR3 loop reads CASSPSLRDRNIQYF. CDR3 DNA: TGTGCCAGCAGCCCTAGCCTCCGGGACAGAAACATTCAGTACTTC.

This chain uses TRBV5-1 with TRBJ2-3; no clear D. There are 15 residues in the CDR3. The V gene lost 2 bases and the J gene lost 0 bases, with 10 bases spanning the gap. Germline V CDR1 and CDR2: SGHRS, YFSETQ. The CDR3 region is CASSLSLMSTDTQYF. The CDR3 DNA reads TGCGCCAGCAGCTTAAGCCTTATGAGCACAGATACGCAGTATTTT.

The chain combines TRBV4-1 with TRBJ1-6; D gene ambiguous. Germline V lookup: CDR1 MGHRA, CDR2 YSYEKL. With 2 bases removed from V and 9 bases from J, the gap between germline ends came to 14 bases. The CDR3 spans 15 residues. The CDR3 DNA reads TGCGCCAGCAGCCAACTTGGACTGGGGAGTTCACCCCTCCACTTT. This encodes CASSQLGLGSSPLHF.

This sequence joins TRBV11-2 and TRBJ1-6, with 8 bases identical to TRBD1. CDR1 SGHAT and CDR2 FQNNGV come from the germline V gene. The CDR3 has 15 residues. The V and J ends lost 0 bases and 9 bases, in that order; junction bases with no gene match: 4. The CDR3 loop reads CASSLDRQGLSPLHF. The CDR3 DNA is TGTGCCAGCAGCTTAGATCGACAGGGGCTTTCACCCCTCCACTTT. Full variable domain (remainder filled in from reference TRBV11-2 and TRBJ1-6): EAGVAQSPRYKIIEKRQSVAFWCNPISGHATLYWYQQILGQGPKLLIQFQNNGVVDDSQLPKDRFSAERLKGVDSTLKIQPAKLEDSAVYLCASSLDRQGLSPLHFGNGTRLTVT.

The chain couples TRBV7-9 to TRBJ1-6; D unclear. CDR3 length: 13 amino acids. V was clipped by 2 bases and J by 7 bases, with 6 bases between them. Germline V gene data show CDR1 as SEHNR and CDR2 as FQNEAQ (reference sequence). CDR3 bases: TGTGCCAGCAGCTTATTACAGAATTCACCCCTCCACTTT. It is translated as CASSLLQNSPLHF.

This sequence joins TRBV7-2 and TRBJ2-7, with D tentatively TRBD1 (6 bases). V lost 3 bases, J lost 4 bases, and 10 bases lay in between. The CDR3 length is 13 residues. Looked up from germline, CDR1 is SGHTA and CDR2 is FQGNSA. CDR3 loop: CASSFTGKYEQYF. The CDR3 bases are TGTGCCAGCAGCTTCACAGGGAAATACGAGCAGTACTTC.

The chain employs TRBV18 and TRBJ2-3; 7 bases fit TRBD2. V shed 4 bases and J 0 bases; nucleotides not matched to a gene: 7. Looked up from germline, CDR1 is KGHSH and CDR2 is LQKENI. There are 16 residues in the CDR3. CDR3: CASSLQGGRSTDTQYF. CDR3 DNA: TGTGCCAGCTCACTCCAGGGAGGGAGGAGCACAGATACGCAGTATTTT.

The J gene is TRBJ2-5, the V gene TRBV4-3, with TRBD2 identical over 11 bases. The CDR3 consists of 20 residues. The germline CDR1 and CDR2 sequences are LGHNA and YSLEER. Losses at the gene ends were 0 bases for V and 0 bases for J; bases not matched to a gene: 12. CDR3 DNA sequence: TGCGCCAGCAGCCAAGATCTGGCTAGCGGGGGGTTTGGGTACCAAGAGACCCAGTACTTC. As protein: CASSQDLASGGFGYQETQYF.

This clone was observed once. The CDR3 is CASSFTGGNTEAFF. The DNA of the CDR3 is TGTGCCAGCAGCTTTACGGGGGGGAACACTGAAGCTTTCTTT. J is TRBJ1-1 and V is TRBV7-3, with D perhaps matching TRBD1 (5 bases). The CDR3 is 14 residues long. Germline V gene lookup returns CDR1 SGHTA and CDR2 FQGTGA. V dropped 3 bases and J dropped 1 base, with 9 bases sitting between them.

V usage is TRBV4-1 and J usage is TRBJ2-5; D ambiguous. This CDR3 spans 17 amino acids. Trimming left V 4 bases short and J 1 base short, with 19 bases between. Germline-derived CDR1 and CDR2 are MGHRA and YSYEKL. The CDR3 reads CASSPKFAVLIQETQYF. The CDR3 region has the DNA TGCGCCAGCAGCCCCAAGTTTGCAGTTTTAATCCAAGAGACCCAGTACTTC.

CDR3 region: CASSLHRGLNYGYTF. Here the CDR3 DNA reads TGTGCCAGCAGCTTACACAGGGGGCTTAACTATGGCTACACCTTC. The genes are TRBV5-5 and TRBJ1-2; 9 bases agree with TRBD1. Germline loops: CDR1 SGHKS, CDR2 YYEKEE (reference sequence). The V gene end was trimmed by 2 bases and the J gene end by 1 base; junction bases not matched to a gene: 3. The CDR3 loop spans 15 amino acids.

The chain has TRBV25-1 and TRBJ1-6; D is unclear. V shed 4 bases and J shed 9 bases, with 10 bases lying between them. CDR3 length: 13 amino acids. Per germline, CDR1 MGHDK and CDR2 SYGVNS. CDR3 coding DNA: TGTGCCAGCAGTGTTAGGGAGGGTTCACCCCTCCACTTT. Protein sequence: CASSVREGSPLHF.

V is TRBV18 and J is TRBJ1-1; maybe TRBD1 (5 bases). V was pared by 3 bases and J by 7 bases, with 15 bases between. CDR3 size: 14 residues. Germline CDR1 and CDR2: KGHSH and LQKENI. CDR3 sequence reads: CASSPGGGDGEAFF. CDR3 coding DNA: TGTGCCAGCTCACCGGGAGGAGGGGACGGTGAAGCTTTCTTT.

V gene TRBV4-3 combines with J gene TRBJ2-7, with 8 bases aligning to TRBD1. CDR3 length: 13 amino acids. Trimming at V came to 1 base and at J to 6 bases, leaving 2 bases not matched to a gene. Per germline, CDR1 LGHNA and CDR2 YSLEER. Written as DNA, the CDR3 is TGCGCCAGCAGCCAAGGGACAGGGCTCGAGCAGTACTTC. Translated, it gives CASSQGTGLEQYF.

V is TRBV27 and J is TRBJ2-7, with 11 bases identical to TRBD1. J lost 4 bases, V lost 5 bases, and 7 bases had no gene match. The CDR3 consists of 15 residues. Germline CDR1 is MNHEY and CDR2 is SMNVEV (reference sequence). The CDR3 DNA follows: TGTGCCAGCAGTCCAAACGGACAGGGGGCGTACGAGCAGTACTTC. This codes for CASSPNGQGAYEQYF.

This chain connects TRBV9 to TRBJ2-7, with TRBD1 as a possible D gene (6 bases). V was clipped by 2 bases and J by 6 bases, with 12 bases between them. Germline V gives CDR1 SGDLS, CDR2 YYNGEE. The CDR3 loop spans 13 amino acids. The DNA for the CDR3 is TGTGCCAGCAGCGTGGGGGCCTGGGGCGAGCAGTACTTC. This gives the protein CASSVGAWGEQYF.

This clone was counted only a few times. The chain has TRBV4-1 and TRBJ1-5, with D possibly TRBD1 on 6 matching bases. The CDR3 has 17 residues. Trimming removed 1 base at V and 0 bases at J, with 13 bases between. The germline V gene has CDR1 MGHRA and CDR2 YSYEKL. The CDR3 reads CASSQGPGHLSNQPQHF. CDR3 bases: TGCGCCAGCAGCCAAGGTCCGGGACACCTTAGCAATCAGCCCCAGCATTTT.

V usage is TRBV5-8 and J usage is TRBJ2-5, with no clear D. Trimming stripped 6 bases from V and 2 bases from J, with 5 bases between. Germline V gene sequence: CDR1 SGHTS, CDR2 YDEGEE. The CDR3 is 11 residues long. The CDR3 DNA is TGTGCCAGCATGTTACAAGAGACCCAGTACTTC. It codes for CASMLQETQYF.

This chain connects TRBV5-6 to TRBJ2-7; D might be TRBD1 (6 bases). Trimming shortened V by 6 bases and J by 3 bases, and 16 bases separated the two germline ends. In germline, CDR1 is SGHDT, CDR2 YYEEEE. The CDR3 contains 14 residues. This chain's CDR3 is CASKQGQNFYEQYF. In nucleotides, the CDR3 is TGTGCCAGCAAGCAGGGGCAGAACTTCTACGAGCAGTACTTC.

The chain uses TRBV9 and TRBJ1-6, with TRBD1 as a possible D gene (6 bases). Germline CDR1 SGDLS, CDR2 YYNGEE. Trimming removed 4 bases at V and 5 bases at J, with 13 bases between. The CDR3 contains 15 residues. Here the CDR3 reads CASSRGTSNNSPLHF. DNA of the CDR3: TGTGCCAGCAGCCGAGGGACATCCAATAATTCACCCCTCCACTTT.

The chain has TRBV9 and TRBJ1-5, with a tentative D call TRBD1 (6 bases). V lost 0 bases and J lost 4, with 8 bases in between. The CDR3 sequence is 14 residues long. The germline V gene has CDR1 SGDLS and CDR2 YYNGEE. CDR3 nucleotide sequence: TGTGCCAGCAGCGTAGGAAGGGGGAATCAGCCCCAGCATTTT. Amino acids: CASSVGRGNQPQHF.

The rearrangement links TRBV11-2 to TRBJ1-5; D remains unclear. Germline values: CDR1 SGHAT, CDR2 FQNNGV. V was cut by 1 base and J by 5 bases, with 6 bases left in between. The CDR3 runs 13 residues. The CDR3 coding sequence is TGTGCCAGCAGCTTAGGGACTGATCAGCCCCAGCATTTT. It codes for CASSLGTDQPQHF.

The chain joins TRBV2 to TRBJ1-3; D not resolved. Germline lookup yields CDR1 SNHLY and CDR2 FYNNEI. V was shortened by 6 bases and J by 2 bases, with 8 bases between the two germline ends. This CDR3 contains 13 residues. The CDR3 bases are TGTGCCAGCAGAATTCTCGCTGGAAACACCATATATTTT. Translating gives CASRILAGNTIYF.

V gene TRBV7-9 combines with J gene TRBJ2-6; D possibly corresponds to TRBD1 (5 bases). Germline loops: CDR1 SEHNR, CDR2 FQNEAQ (reference sequence). CDR3 length: 15 residues. Between the trimmed V and J ends, which lost 10 bases and 0 bases, there was a span of 13 bases. CDR3 in DNA: TGTGCCACAGGGCTTACCAACTCTGGGGCCAACGTCCTGACTTTC. Protein product: CATGLTNSGANVLTF.

The chain joins TRBV6-6 to TRBJ1-3, with 7 bases lining up with TRBD1. The CDR3 runs to 15 residues. The germline CDR1 and CDR2 sequences are MNHNY and SVGAGI (reference sequence). After removal of 6 bases from V and 5 bases from J, the junction contained 10 bases not matched to a gene. In DNA form, the CDR3 reads TGTGCCAGCAGACGCCGGGACAGCGAGCGAAACACCATATATTTT. Protein: CASRRRDSERNTIYF.

The count of this clone is one. The conserved phenylalanine or tryptophan is not found at the CDR3 terminus, so this likely reflects a read error. The limits of the CDR3 on the DNA are not certain, so only TCRdb's listed CDR3 is given. The chain has TRBV20-1 and TRBJ1-1; the table's D call, TRBD1, was not checked against the DNA. The germline CDR1 and CDR2 sequences are DFQATT and SNEGSKA (reference sequence). 11 amino acids form the CDR3, both terminal residues included. The CDR3 is CSARDKGPVFS.

For the CDR3, the DNA is TGTGCTACGAGGACAGCTAACTATGGCTACACCTTC. Protein sequence: CATRTANYGYTF. The gene calls are TRBV27 and TRBJ1-2; D is possibly TRBD1 (6 bases). Germline V CDR1 and CDR2: MNHEY, SMNVEV (reference sequence). The CDR3 has 12 amino acids.